The source of this T cell receptor beta chain is a study of blood T cells in healthy people across ages. Study at large: Per two T cells, template switching captured roughly one barcoded beta molecule. Study-level results: Calculation of diversity from one million T cells yielded estimates considered to be underestimates.

About this clonotype: The antigen remains unidentified. The junction shows a germline mismatch at one end, possibly a read error.

Donors were healthy Caucasian individuals from Russia aged roughly 6 to 90. Using a J-beta primer mix together with a sample-barcoded 5' primer, a second PCR was run for about 6 to 12 cycles. Every cDNA molecule carried a tag from a template-switch adaptor bearing 12 random nucleotides. TCRdb reprocessed the 5' RACE reads with MiXCR, giving one entry per CDR3 protein. The table has approximately 400,000 distinct CDR3 sequences, over 45% seen once. The sequence was obtained from a man in his 60s in good health. The specimen sequenced was blood.

The CDR3, as DNA: TGTGCCAGCAGTTTAATGGGGACAACTAGCACAGGTACGCAGTATTTT. This codes for CASSLMGTTSTGTQYF. The chain uses TRBV12-3 or TRBV12-4 and TRBJ2-3; the D gene could be TRBD1 or TRBD2 (6 bases each). The CDR3 spans 16 residues.